The 21 T cell receptor beta chains below were found in one sample sequenced in a study of sequential checkpoint blockade in melanoma. As to treatment: randomized to nivolumab then ipilimumab (arm A) or the reverse (arm B). Only in-frame clones appear in the TCRdb table, and some are missing; sequencing was by immunoSEQ multiplex PCR. Of 9,500 to 15,000 clones listed, 82% are singletons. The sequencing used CD8+ T cells sorted from blood (inferred from file names), collected from a patient given nivolumab and ipilimumab in sequence. The source of these receptors is a human donor with melanoma.

The chain combines TRBV6-5 with TRBJ2-1, with 8 bases matching TRBD1. CDR1 and CDR2 from the germline V gene are MNHEY and SVGAGI. The CDR3 spans 14 residues. Trimming cost V 4 bases and J 6 bases; bases outside gene matches: 5. As DNA, the CDR3 is TGTGCCAGCAGTTCGGCCGGGACAGGCAATGAGCAGTTCTTC. Protein: CASSSAGTGNEQFF.

This sequence joins TRBV10-3 and TRBJ2-7, with D maybe TRBD2 (6 bases). Germline CDR1 is ENHRY and CDR2 is SYGVKD. V lost 4 bases, J lost 4 bases, and 14 bases lay in between. The CDR3 is made up of 14 amino acids. The CDR3 loop reads CAISAEGINYEQYF. Written as DNA, the CDR3 is TGTGCCATCAGTGCGGAGGGTATAAATTACGAGCAGTACTTC.

The rearrangement uses TRBV19 and TRBJ2-2; D may be TRBD2 (6 bases). Germline loops: CDR1 LNHDA, CDR2 SQIVND (reference sequence). The ends were cut back, 9 bases at V and 0 bases at J, with 11 bases in the middle. This CDR3 comprises 14 residues. The CDR3 DNA reads as TGTGCCAGCGAGGGCGGGGCGAACACCGGGGAGCTGTTTTTT. Its protein is CASEGGANTGELFF.

This rearrangement joins TRBV5-4 to TRBJ2-7, with 9 bases aligning to TRBD1. The germline CDR1 and CDR2 sequences are SGHNT and YYREEE (reference sequence). This CDR3 comprises 16 residues. The trim removed 3 bases at V and 3 bases at J, leaving 10 bases unmatched. CDR3 sequence: CASSYGTGLGIYEQYF. CDR3 bases: TGTGCCAGCAGCTACGGGACAGGGTTAGGGATCTACGAGCAGTACTTC. The complete variable domain, with remaining parts taken from reference TRBV5-4 and TRBJ2-7, reads ETGVTQSPTHLIKTRGQQVTLRCSSQSGHNTVSWYQQALGQGPQFIFQYYREEENGRGNFPPRFSGLQFPNYSSELNVNALELDDSALYLCASSYGTGLGIYEQYFGPGTRLTVT.

The rearrangement links TRBV5-4 to TRBJ1-1; 10 nucleotides align to TRBD1. V dropped 6 bases and J dropped 5; count of bases not matched to a gene: 7. The CDR3 runs 14 residues. The V gene's germline CDR1 is SGHNT and CDR2 YYREEE (reference sequence). The CDR3 protein is CASILGQGSTEAFF. The CDR3 DNA reads TGTGCCAGCATCCTGGGACAGGGGTCGACTGAAGCTTTCTTT.

J is TRBJ1-6 and V is TRBV18; possible D gene TRBD1, 6 bases. Trimming left V 0 bases short and J 6 bases short, with 15 bases between. The germline V gene encodes CDR1 KGHSH and CDR2 LQKENI. CDR3 length equals 17 residues. In DNA form, the CDR3 reads TGTGCCAGCTCACCACCCAGGGGCCATCTGTCTAATTCACCCCTCCACTTT. Protein sequence: CASSPPRGHLSNSPLHF.

The V and J genes are TRBV2 and TRBJ1-6, with D maybe TRBD1 (6 bases). The CDR3 contains 15 residues. Germline lookup yields CDR1 SNHLY and CDR2 FYNNEI. Trimming left V 7 bases short and J 2 bases short, with 12 bases between. The CDR3 protein is CASTGGQTYNSPLHF. CDR3 DNA: TGTGCCAGCACCGGAGGACAGACCTATAATTCACCCCTCCACTTT.

In its sample, this clone was seen once. The chain employs TRBV6-5 and TRBJ2-1; 7 nucleotides agree with TRBD1. Germline CDR1 and CDR2: MNHEY and SVGAGI. The V and J ends lost 0 bases and 9 bases, in that order; junction bases with no gene match: 2. The CDR3 is 13 residues long. The CDR3 bases are TGTGCCAGCAGTTACTCGACAGGGTCTGAGCAGTTCTTC. This translates into CASSYSTGSEQFF.

The rearrangement uses TRBV9 and TRBJ2-7; D is ambiguous. Looked up from germline, CDR1 is SGDLS and CDR2 is YYNGEE. With 0 bases removed from V and 2 bases from J, the gap between germline ends came to 6 bases. The CDR3 length is 13 residues. The CDR3, as DNA: TGTGCCAGCAGCGTAGCTCCCGCCTACGAGCAGTACTTC. Translation gives CASSVAPAYEQYF.

The chain recombines TRBV6-1 with TRBJ2-3, with TRBD2 as a possible D gene (5 bases). This CDR3 spans 15 amino acids. Germline CDR1 is MNHNS and CDR2 is SASEGT. Trimming cost V 7 bases and J 3 bases, with 17 bases left between them. CDR3 coding DNA: TGTGCCAGCACCTCGGCAGCGGATGAAACAGATACGCAGTATTTT. Its translation: CASTSAADETDTQYF.

V gene TRBV10-3 combines with J gene TRBJ2-5, with 11 positions matching TRBD1. In germline, CDR1 is ENHRY, CDR2 SYGVKD. The CDR3 loop spans 16 amino acids. Trimming cost V 4 bases and J 1 base; bases outside gene matches: 5. DNA of the CDR3: TGTGCCATCAGTGGAGGGGACAGGGGGGTCCAAGAGACCCAGTACTTC. Amino acid sequence: CAISGGDRGVQETQYF.

The rearrangement joins TRBV28 to TRBJ2-7; 10 nucleotides align to TRBD1. Germline V CDR1 and CDR2: MDHEN, SYDVKM. V lost 5 bases and J lost 5; bases outside the gene matches: 6. The CDR3 sequence is 14 residues long. The CDR3 DNA reads as TGTGCCAGCAGTCGGGACAGGGGTTCGAACGAGCAGTACTTC. Its translation: CASSRDRGSNEQYF. The full variable domain, rest sourced from reference TRBV28 and TRBJ2-7, is DVKVTQSSRYLVKRTGEKVFLECVQDMDHENMFWYRQDPGLGLRLIYFSYDVKMKEKGDIPEGYSVSREKKERFSLILESASTNQTSMYLCASSRDRGSNEQYFGPGTRLTVT.

The chain carries TRBV25-1 and TRBJ2-7, with D maybe TRBD1 (6 bases). Germline assignment: CDR1 MGHDK and CDR2 SYGVNS. The CDR3 length is 15 residues. V was shortened by 5 bases and J by 6 bases, with 20 bases between the two germline ends. The CDR3 is CASSPLRGAGGEQYF. CDR3 nucleotide sequence: TGTGCCAGCAGTCCTCTCAGGGGCGCAGGAGGCGAGCAGTACTTC.

This clone was seen more than once but under ten times. This chain's CDR3 is CASRLAGGATDTQYF. CDR3 DNA sequence: TGTGCCAGCAGACTAGCGGGGGGGGCCACAGATACGCAGTATTTT. The chain couples TRBV5-4 to TRBJ2-3; 13 bases are shared with TRBD2. Per germline, CDR1 SGHNT and CDR2 YYREEE (reference sequence). This CDR3 contains 15 residues. V shed 5 bases, J shed 2 bases, and the junction held 2 bases outside the gene matches.

J is TRBJ2-7 and V is TRBV10-2, with TRBD2 identical over 9 bases. Per the germline V gene, CDR1 is WSHSY and CDR2 is SAAADI. The CDR3 length is 14 residues. V was pared by 3 bases and J by 2 bases, with 2 bases of the junction left unmatched. For the CDR3, the DNA is TGCGCCAGCAGTGAAGGACTAGCGCCCTACGAGCAGTACTTC. It is translated as CASSEGLAPYEQYF.

The gene calls are TRBV29-1 and TRBJ2-7; D call uncertain. Trimming cost V 3 bases and J 0 bases, with 9 bases left between them. From germline, CDR1 is SQVTM and CDR2 ANQGSEA. The length of the CDR3 is 13 residues. The CDR3 region is CSVEQQNSYEQYF. The CDR3 bases are TGCAGCGTTGAGCAACAGAACTCCTACGAGCAGTACTTC.

V and J are TRBV1 and TRBJ2-3; TRBD2, as called in the table, went unchecked against the DNA. TRBV1 is assigned pseudogene status. There are 15 residues in the CDR3. CDR3 sequence: CTTLGLAGGVDTQYF. The CDR3 DNA reads as TGCACCACCCTGGGACTAGCGGGAGGGGTAGATACGCAGTATTTT.

This clone is a singleton in its sample. The genes are TRBV2 and TRBJ2-1; 10 bases are shared with TRBD2. The CDR3 is 20 amino acids. Trimming took 2 bases from V and 6 from J; bases not matched to a gene: 19. Germline lookup yields CDR1 SNHLY and CDR2 FYNNEI. The CDR3 spells CASSENPSSLAGIPINEQFF. The CDR3 DNA reads TGTGCCAGCAGTGAAAATCCCTCCTCACTAGCGGGAATACCCATCAATGAGCAGTTCTTC.

This clone was observed once. The rearrangement links TRBV19 to TRBJ1-1, with no clear D. V was pared by 4 bases and J by 6 bases, with 12 bases between. This CDR3 contains 13 residues. The germline V gene encodes CDR1 LNHDA and CDR2 SQIVND (reference sequence). The CDR3 loop reads CASSTGKFSEAFF. CDR3 nucleotide sequence: TGTGCCAGTAGTACCGGGAAGTTCTCTGAAGCTTTCTTT.

The chain employs TRBV29-1 and TRBJ1-2, with no clear D. Trimming took off 6 bases at V and 0 bases at J, with 17 bases between the two ends. The CDR3 loop spans 15 amino acids. Germline-derived CDR1 and CDR2 are SQVTM and ANQGSEA. CDR3 region: CSVADVDLPNYGYTF. CDR3 coding DNA: TGCAGCGTGGCAGACGTGGACTTACCTAACTATGGCTACACCTTC.

The rearrangement joins TRBV27 to TRBJ1-5, with D possibly matching TRBD1 (6 bases). Trimming took 3 bases from V and 5 from J, leaving 14 bases between them. CDR1 and CDR2 (germline): MNHEY, SMNVEV (reference sequence). This CDR3 contains 15 residues. The CDR3 protein is CASSLIGTHDQPQHF. In nucleotides, the CDR3 is TGTGCCAGCAGTTTGATCGGGACACATGATCAGCCCCAGCATTTT.